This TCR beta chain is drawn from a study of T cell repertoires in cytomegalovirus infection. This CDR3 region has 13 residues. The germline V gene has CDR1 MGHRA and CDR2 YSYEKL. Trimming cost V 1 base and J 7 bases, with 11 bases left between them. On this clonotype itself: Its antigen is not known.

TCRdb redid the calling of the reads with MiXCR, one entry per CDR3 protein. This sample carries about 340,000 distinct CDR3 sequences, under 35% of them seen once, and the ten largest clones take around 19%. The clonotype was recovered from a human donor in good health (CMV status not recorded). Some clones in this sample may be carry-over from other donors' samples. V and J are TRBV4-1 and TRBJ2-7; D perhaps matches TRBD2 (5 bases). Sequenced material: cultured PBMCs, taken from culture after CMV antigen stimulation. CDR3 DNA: TGCGCCAGCAGCCAAGGAGAGAGGGAAGAGCAGTACTTC. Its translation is CASSQGEREEQYF.